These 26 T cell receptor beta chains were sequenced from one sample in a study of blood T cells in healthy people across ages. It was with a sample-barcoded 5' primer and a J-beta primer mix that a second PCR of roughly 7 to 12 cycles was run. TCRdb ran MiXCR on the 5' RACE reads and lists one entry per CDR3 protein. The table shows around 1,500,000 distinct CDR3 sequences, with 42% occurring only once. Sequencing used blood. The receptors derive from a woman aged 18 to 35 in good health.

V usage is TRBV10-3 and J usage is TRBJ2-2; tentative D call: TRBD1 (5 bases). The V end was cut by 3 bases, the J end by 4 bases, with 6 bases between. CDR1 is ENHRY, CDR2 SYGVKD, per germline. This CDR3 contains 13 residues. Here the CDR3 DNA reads TGTGCCATCAGTGACCAGGGCACCGGGGAGCTGTTTTTT. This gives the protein CAISDQGTGELFF.

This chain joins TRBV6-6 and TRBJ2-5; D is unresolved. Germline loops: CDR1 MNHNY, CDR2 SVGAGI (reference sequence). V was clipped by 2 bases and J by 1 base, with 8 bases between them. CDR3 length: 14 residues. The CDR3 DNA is TGTGCCAGCAGTTACGTCACGGCCCAAGAGACCCAGTACTTC. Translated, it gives CASSYVTAQETQYF.

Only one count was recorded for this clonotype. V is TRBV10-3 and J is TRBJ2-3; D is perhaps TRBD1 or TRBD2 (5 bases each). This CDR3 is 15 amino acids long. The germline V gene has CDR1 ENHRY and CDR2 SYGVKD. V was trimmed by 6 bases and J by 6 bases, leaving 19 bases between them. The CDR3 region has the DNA TGTGCCATCAGCACTAACGGGACGTTCGGGGATACGCAGTATTTT. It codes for CAISTNGTFGDTQYF.

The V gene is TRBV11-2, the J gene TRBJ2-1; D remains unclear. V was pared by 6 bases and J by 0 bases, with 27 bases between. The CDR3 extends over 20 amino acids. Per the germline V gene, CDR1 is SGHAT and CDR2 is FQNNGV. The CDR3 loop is CASRLDPRWVERSSYNEQFF. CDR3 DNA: TGTGCCAGCAGACTTGACCCTAGGTGGGTTGAGCGCTCCTCCTACAATGAGCAGTTCTTC.

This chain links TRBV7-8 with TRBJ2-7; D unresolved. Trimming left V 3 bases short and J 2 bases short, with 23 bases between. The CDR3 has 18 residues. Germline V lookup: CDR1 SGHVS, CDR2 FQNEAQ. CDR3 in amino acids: CASSLGGFTVGTPYEQYF. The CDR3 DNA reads TGTGCCAGCAGCTTGGGTGGGTTCACCGTCGGAACACCCTACGAGCAGTACTTC. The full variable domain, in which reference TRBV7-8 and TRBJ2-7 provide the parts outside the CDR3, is GAGVSQSPRYKVAKRGQDVALRCDPISGHVSLFWYQQALGQGPEFLTYFQNEAQLDKSGLPSDRFFAERPEGSVSTLKIQRTQQEDSAVYLCASSLGGFTVGTPYEQYFGPGTRLTVT.

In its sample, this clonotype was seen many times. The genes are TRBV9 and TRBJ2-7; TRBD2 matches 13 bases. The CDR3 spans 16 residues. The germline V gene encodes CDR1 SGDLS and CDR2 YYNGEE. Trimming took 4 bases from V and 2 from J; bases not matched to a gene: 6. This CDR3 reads CASSPRTSGSTYEQYF. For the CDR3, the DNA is TGTGCCAGCAGCCCAAGGACTAGCGGGAGCACCTACGAGCAGTACTTC.

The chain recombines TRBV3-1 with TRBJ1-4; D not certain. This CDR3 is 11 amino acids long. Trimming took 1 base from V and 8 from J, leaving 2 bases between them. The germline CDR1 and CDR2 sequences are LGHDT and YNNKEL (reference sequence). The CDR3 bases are TGTGCCAGCAGCCAAGCAGAAAAACTGTTTTTT. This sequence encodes CASSQAEKLFF.

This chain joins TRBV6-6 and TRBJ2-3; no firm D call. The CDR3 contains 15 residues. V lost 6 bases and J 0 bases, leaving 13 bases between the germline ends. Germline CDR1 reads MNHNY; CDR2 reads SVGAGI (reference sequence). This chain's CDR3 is CASRAYNPSTDTQYF. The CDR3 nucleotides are TGTGCCAGCAGGGCCTATAACCCTAGCACAGATACGCAGTATTTT.

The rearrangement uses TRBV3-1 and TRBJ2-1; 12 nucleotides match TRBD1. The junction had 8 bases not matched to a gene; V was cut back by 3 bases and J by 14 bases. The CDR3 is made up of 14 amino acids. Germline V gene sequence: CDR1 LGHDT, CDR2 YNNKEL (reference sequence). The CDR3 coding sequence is TGTGCCAGCAGCCACCGGGACAGGGGGCATTGGGAGTTCTTC. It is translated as CASSHRDRGHWEFF.

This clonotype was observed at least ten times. Here the CDR3 reads CASSGLAHTDTQYF. The DNA of the CDR3 is TGTGCCAGCAGTGGACTAGCGCACACAGATACGCAGTATTTT. This rearrangement joins TRBV6-5 to TRBJ2-3; 9 positions agree with TRBD2. J lost 2 bases, V lost 5 bases, and 2 bases had no gene match. Germline lookup yields CDR1 MNHEY and CDR2 SVGAGI. The length of the CDR3 is 14 residues.

CDR3 protein: CASSQRLDPLPYNEQFF. DNA for the CDR3: TGTGCCAGCAGCCAAAGACTAGACCCCCTTCCCTACAATGAGCAGTTCTTC. The gene calls are TRBV3-1 and TRBJ2-1, with D tentatively TRBD2 (6 bases). The CDR3 is made up of 17 amino acids. Germline assignment: CDR1 LGHDT and CDR2 YNNKEL (reference sequence). V gave up 2 bases and J gave up 2 bases, with 16 bases separating them.

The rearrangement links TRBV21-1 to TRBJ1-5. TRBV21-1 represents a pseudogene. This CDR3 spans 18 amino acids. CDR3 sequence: CASSALCKSGESNQPQHF. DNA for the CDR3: TGTGCCAGCAGCGCGCTCTGTAAATCGGGTGAGAGCAATCAGCCCCAGCATTTT.

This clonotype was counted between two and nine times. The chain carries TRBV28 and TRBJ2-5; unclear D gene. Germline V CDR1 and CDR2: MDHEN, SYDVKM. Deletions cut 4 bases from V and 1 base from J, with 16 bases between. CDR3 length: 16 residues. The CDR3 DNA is TGTGCCAGCAGTTCGCCCGAAATGACTCCCCAAGAGACCCAGTACTTC. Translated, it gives CASSSPEMTPQETQYF.

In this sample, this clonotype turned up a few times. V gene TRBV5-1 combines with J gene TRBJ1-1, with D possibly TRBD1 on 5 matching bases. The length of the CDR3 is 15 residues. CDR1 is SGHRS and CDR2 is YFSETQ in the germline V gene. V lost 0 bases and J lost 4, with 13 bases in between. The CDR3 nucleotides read TGCGCCAGCAGCTTGGGGACTCTGGGGGTCACTGAAGCTTTCTTT. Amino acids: CASSLGTLGVTEAFF.

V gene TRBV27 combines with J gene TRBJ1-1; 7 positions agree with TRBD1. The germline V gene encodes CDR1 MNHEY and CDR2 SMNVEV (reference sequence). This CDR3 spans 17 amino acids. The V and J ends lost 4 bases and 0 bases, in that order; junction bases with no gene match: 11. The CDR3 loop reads CASSSRDSLILNTEAFF. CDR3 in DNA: TGTGCCAGCAGTTCAAGGGACAGCCTCATCCTGAACACTGAAGCTTTCTTT.

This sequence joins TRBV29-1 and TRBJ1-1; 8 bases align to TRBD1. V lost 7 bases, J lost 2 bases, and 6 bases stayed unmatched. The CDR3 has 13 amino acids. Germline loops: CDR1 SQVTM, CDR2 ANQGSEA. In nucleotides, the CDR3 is TGCAGCGCCATGACAGGGGCCAACACTGAAGCTTTCTTT. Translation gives CSAMTGANTEAFF.

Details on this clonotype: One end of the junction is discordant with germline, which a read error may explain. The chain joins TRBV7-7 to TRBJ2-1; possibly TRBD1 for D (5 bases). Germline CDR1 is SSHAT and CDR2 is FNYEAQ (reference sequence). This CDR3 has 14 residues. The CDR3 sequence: CASSLDGAGSEQFF. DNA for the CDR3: TGTGCTAGCAGCTTAGATGGGGCCGGGTCAGAGCAGTTCTTC.

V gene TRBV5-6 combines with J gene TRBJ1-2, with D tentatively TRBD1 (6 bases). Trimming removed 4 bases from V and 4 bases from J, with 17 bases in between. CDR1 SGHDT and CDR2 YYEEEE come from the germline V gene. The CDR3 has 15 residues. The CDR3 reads CASSLQRGNSYGYTF. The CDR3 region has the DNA TGTGCCAGCAGCCTTCAAAGGGGGAACAGCTATGGCTACACCTTC.

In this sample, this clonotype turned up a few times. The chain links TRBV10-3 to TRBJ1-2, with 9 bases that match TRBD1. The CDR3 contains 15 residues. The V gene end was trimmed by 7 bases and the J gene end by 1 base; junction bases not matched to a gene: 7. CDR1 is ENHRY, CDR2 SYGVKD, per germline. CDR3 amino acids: CAITPTGGDNYGYTF. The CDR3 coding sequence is TGTGCCATCACCCCTACAGGGGGCGATAACTATGGCTACACCTTC.

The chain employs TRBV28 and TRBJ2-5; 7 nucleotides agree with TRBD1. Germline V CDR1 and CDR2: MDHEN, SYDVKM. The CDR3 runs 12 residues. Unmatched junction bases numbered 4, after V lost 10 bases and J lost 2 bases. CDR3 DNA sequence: TGTGCCACCTCGGGACAGCAAGAGACCCAGTACTTC. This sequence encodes CATSGQQETQYF.

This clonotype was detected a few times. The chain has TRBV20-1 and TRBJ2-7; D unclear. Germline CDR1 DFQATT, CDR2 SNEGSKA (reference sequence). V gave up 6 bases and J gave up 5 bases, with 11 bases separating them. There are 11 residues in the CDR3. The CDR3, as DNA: TGCAGTGCCCATATGATAAACGAGCAGTACTTC. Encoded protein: CSAHMINEQYF.

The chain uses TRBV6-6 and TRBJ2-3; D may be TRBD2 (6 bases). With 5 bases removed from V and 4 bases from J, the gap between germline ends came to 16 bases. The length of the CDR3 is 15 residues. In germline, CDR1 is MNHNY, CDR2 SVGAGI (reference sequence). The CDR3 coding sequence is TGTGCCAGCAGTCCCGGGGGTGTAGCCCCAGATACGCAGTATTTT. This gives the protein CASSPGGVAPDTQYF.

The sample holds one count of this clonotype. The CDR3 DNA reads TGCGCCAGCAGCCAAGTAGCACTAGCGGGGGGTCACGACTACTACGAGCAGTACTTC. Translating it yields CASSQVALAGGHDYYEQYF. The chain uses TRBV4-1 and TRBJ2-7; 12 bases agree with TRBD2. The CDR3 runs 19 residues. Germline V CDR1 and CDR2: MGHRA, YSYEKL. V was clipped by 1 base and J by 3 bases; unmatched bases: 13.

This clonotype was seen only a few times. The CDR3 nucleotides read TGTGCCAGCAGTTTAGTCCGGACAGGGGAAACTGAAGCTTTCTTT. Its translation is CASSLVRTGETEAFF. The V call is TRBV28, the J call TRBJ1-1; 9 bases align to TRBD1. CDR1 is MDHEN and CDR2 is SYDVKM in the germline V gene. The CDR3 runs 15 residues. Losses at the gene ends were 2 bases for V and 5 bases for J; bases not matched to a gene: 6.

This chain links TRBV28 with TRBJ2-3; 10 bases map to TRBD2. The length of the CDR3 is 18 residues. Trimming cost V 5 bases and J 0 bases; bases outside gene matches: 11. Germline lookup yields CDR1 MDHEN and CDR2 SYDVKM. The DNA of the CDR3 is TGTGCCAGCAGTCTCCCCCCAGCGGGAGGGACTAGCACAGATACGCAGTATTTT. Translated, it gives CASSLPPAGGTSTDTQYF.

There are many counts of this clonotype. CDR3 loop: CASSLGQITDTQYF. The DNA for the CDR3 is TGCGCCAGCAGCTTGGGACAGATCACAGATACGCAGTATTTT. This chain links TRBV5-1 with TRBJ2-3; D might be TRBD1 (5 bases). The CDR3 runs 14 residues. Germline CDR1 and CDR2: SGHRS and YFSETQ. The V and J ends lost 0 bases and 2 bases respectively, with 7 bases between them.